This entry lists 10 T cell receptor beta chains sequenced from one sample in a study of blood T cells in healthy people across ages. Sample-barcoded 5' priming and a J-beta primer mix drove a second PCR of about 6 to 12 cycles. TCRdb redid the calling of the 5' RACE reads with MiXCR, one entry per CDR3 protein. Here the sample spans 1.5 million to 1.9 million distinct CDR3 sequences, 35% to 45% being singletons. The sequenced sample was blood. These receptors were taken from a woman under 30 in good health.

This clonotype was found a few times. This sequence joins TRBV20-1 and TRBJ1-5; TRBD1 is a possible D gene (6 bases). This CDR3 region has 11 residues. Trimming removed 8 bases from V and 9 bases from J, with 14 bases in between. CDR1 is DFQATT and CDR2 is SNEGSKA in the germline V gene (reference sequence). CDR3 protein: CSQPGGRPQHF. The DNA of the CDR3 is TGCAGTCAACCGGGGGGGCGGCCCCAGCATTTT.

This clonotype occurred a few times. This chain joins TRBV4-3 and TRBJ2-1; 7 bases line up with TRBD2. This CDR3 region has 17 residues. CDR1 and CDR2 from the germline V gene are LGHNA and YSLEER. V shed 4 bases, J shed 3 bases, and the junction held 12 bases outside the gene matches. This CDR3 reads CASSLLPLRGSYNEQFF. The CDR3 DNA reads TGCGCCAGCAGCCTCCTACCTCTCCGCGGGAGCTACAATGAGCAGTTCTTC.

This clonotype was detected only a few times. The chain joins TRBV6-6 to TRBJ1-5, with 8 bases that match TRBD1. This CDR3 comprises 16 residues. Germline lookup yields CDR1 MNHNY and CDR2 SVGAGI (reference sequence). J gave up 3 bases and V 6 bases, and 10 bases lay outside the gene matches. The CDR3 loop reads CASRGFTGGYNQPQHF. DNA for the CDR3: TGTGCCAGCAGGGGATTTACAGGGGGATACAATCAGCCCCAGCATTTT.

V gene TRBV27 combines with J gene TRBJ2-7, with 10 bases aligning to TRBD1. CDR1 and CDR2 from the germline V gene are MNHEY and SMNVEV (reference sequence). This CDR3 comprises 15 residues. V trimming: 6 bases; J trimming: 2 bases; junction bases outside the gene matches: 7. The chain's CDR3 is CASRLIGTGAYEQYF. In DNA, the CDR3 is TGTGCCAGCAGACTTATTGGGACAGGGGCCTACGAGCAGTACTTC.

The chain joins TRBV20-1 to TRBJ1-2; tentatively, D is TRBD1 (5 bases). Germline V lookup: CDR1 DFQATT, CDR2 SNEGSKA (reference sequence). This CDR3 is 15 amino acids long. Trimming shortened V by 3 bases and J by 7 bases, and 21 bases separated the two germline ends. The CDR3 loop is CSARDMTAEIGGYTF. CDR3 in DNA: TGCAGTGCTAGGGACATGACGGCAGAAATCGGTGGCTACACCTTC.

V usage is TRBV7-2 and J usage is TRBJ1-2; D remains unclear. CDR1 is SGHTA, CDR2 FQGNSA, per germline. Trimming took 5 bases from V and 0 from J, leaving 13 bases between them. CDR3 length: 15 residues. CDR3 sequence reads: CASSGYSAANYGYTF. The CDR3, as DNA: TGTGCCAGCAGCGGATACAGCGCAGCTAACTATGGCTACACCTTC.

The chain links TRBV4-2 to TRBJ2-6; no clear D gene. The CDR3 is 17 amino acids. The germline V gene has CDR1 LGHNA and CDR2 YNFKEQ. Between the trimmed V and J ends, which lost 0 bases and 1 base, there was a span of 10 bases. This chain's CDR3 is CASSQDLFLSGANVLTF. As DNA, the CDR3 is TGTGCCAGCAGCCAAGATCTATTTCTATCTGGGGCCAACGTCCTGACTTTC.

This rearrangement joins TRBV28 to TRBJ2-7, with 9 nucleotides matching TRBD2. CDR3 length: 17 amino acids. Germline V CDR1 and CDR2: MDHEN, SYDVKM. V shed 2 bases, J shed 10 bases, and the junction held 18 bases outside the gene matches. CDR3 residues: CASSLGLTSGNQESQYF. DNA for the CDR3: TGTGCCAGCAGTTTAGGTCTGACTAGCGGCAACCAAGAGAGCCAGTACTTC.

In its sample, this clonotype was seen a few times. This chain connects TRBV27 to TRBJ1-1; D gene unclear. The CDR3 extends over 14 amino acids. Trimming left V 4 bases short and J 5 bases short, with 14 bases between. Germline CDR1 reads MNHEY; CDR2 reads SMNVEV (reference sequence). CDR3 sequence: CASSSSGVATEAFF. CDR3 nucleotide sequence: TGTGCCAGCAGTTCCTCGGGCGTGGCGACTGAAGCTTTCTTT.

V and J are TRBV6-6 and TRBJ1-1, with unresolved D. CDR3 length equals 11 residues. Looked up from germline, CDR1 is MNHNY and CDR2 is SVGAGI (reference sequence). Trimming stripped 3 bases from V and 6 bases from J, with 5 bases between. DNA of the CDR3: TGTGCCAGCAGTTATATGGCTGAAGCTTTCTTT. Protein product: CASSYMAEAFF.